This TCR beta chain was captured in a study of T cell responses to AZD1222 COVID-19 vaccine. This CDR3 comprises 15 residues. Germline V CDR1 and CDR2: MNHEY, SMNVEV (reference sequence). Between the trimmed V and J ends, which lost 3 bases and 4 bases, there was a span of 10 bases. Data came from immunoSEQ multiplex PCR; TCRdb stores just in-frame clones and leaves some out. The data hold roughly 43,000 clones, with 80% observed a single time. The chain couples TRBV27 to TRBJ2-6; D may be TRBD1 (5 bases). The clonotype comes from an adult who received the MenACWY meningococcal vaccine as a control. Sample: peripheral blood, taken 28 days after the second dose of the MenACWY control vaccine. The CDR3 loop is CASSFRAGGANVLTF. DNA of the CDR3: TGTGCCAGCAGTTTCAGGGCTGGGGGGGCCAACGTCCTGACTTTC.